Detailed here is one T cell receptor (beta chain). No antigen is known for it. Per germline, CDR1 SGHAT and CDR2 FQDESV (reference sequence). CDR3 length equals 16 residues. J lost 5 bases, V lost 3 bases, and 8 bases had no gene match. Treatment defined: around 19 received Ad26.COV2.S at low or high dose, single or two shots; 5 received placebo; per-sample allocation not given. Specimen acquisition occurred on day 63 following the initial vaccine or placebo injection. This record comes from a study of Ad26.COV2.S vaccination and SARS-CoV-2 variants. Looking at the study overall: Donor participated within the Ad26.COV2.S arm of the COV1001 trial. The authors gave Ad26.COV2.S intramuscularly, either once or twice 56 days apart. Study-wide results and limits: Ad26.COV2.S recipients had broader spike-specific TCRs (P = 0.0014). Analytic work on TCR breadth and depth might have understated the full extent of total T cell responses.

The method was immunoSEQ multiplex PCR; TCRdb's version includes in-frame clones alone and lacks a portion of them. The sample records about half a million clones, about nine tenths being singletons. The clonotype was recovered from a person aged 18-65 years who received the Ad26.COV2.S COVID-19 vaccine or a placebo. The J gene is TRBJ2-3, the V gene TRBV11-1; 10 nucleotides agree with TRBD2. The sequencing here drew on peripheral blood, taken in a trial of Ad26.COV2.S vaccine versus placebo. The CDR3 loop is CASSFPAGGPGDTQYF. The CDR3 DNA is TGTGCCAGCAGCTTTCCAGCGGGAGGGCCGGGAGATACGCAGTATTTT.